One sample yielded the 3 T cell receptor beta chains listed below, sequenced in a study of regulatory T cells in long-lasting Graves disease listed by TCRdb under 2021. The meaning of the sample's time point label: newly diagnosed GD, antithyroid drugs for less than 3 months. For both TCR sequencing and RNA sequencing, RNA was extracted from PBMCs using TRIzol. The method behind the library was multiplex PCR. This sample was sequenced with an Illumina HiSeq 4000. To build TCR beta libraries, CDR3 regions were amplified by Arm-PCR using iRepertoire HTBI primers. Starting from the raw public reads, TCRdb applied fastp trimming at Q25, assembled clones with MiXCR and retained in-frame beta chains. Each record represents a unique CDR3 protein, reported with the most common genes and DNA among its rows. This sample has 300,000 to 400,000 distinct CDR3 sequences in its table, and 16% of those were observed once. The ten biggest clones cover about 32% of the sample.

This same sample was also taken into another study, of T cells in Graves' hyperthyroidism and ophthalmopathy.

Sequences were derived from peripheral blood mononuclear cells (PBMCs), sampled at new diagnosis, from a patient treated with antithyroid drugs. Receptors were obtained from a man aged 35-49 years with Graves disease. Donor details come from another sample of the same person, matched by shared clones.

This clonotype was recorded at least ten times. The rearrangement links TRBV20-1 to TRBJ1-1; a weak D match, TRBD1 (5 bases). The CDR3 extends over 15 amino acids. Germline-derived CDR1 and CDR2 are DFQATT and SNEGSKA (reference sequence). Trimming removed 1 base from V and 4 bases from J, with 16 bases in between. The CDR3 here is CSARVLLGPGTEAFF. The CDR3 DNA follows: TGCAGTGCTAGAGTATTACTGGGACCCGGCACTGAAGCTTTCTTT.

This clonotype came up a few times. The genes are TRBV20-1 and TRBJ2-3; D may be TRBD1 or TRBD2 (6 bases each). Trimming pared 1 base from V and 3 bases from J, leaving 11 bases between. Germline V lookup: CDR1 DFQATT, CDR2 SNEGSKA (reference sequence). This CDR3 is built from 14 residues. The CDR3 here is CSARVGGLTDTQYF. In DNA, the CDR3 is TGCAGTGCTAGAGTCGGGGGCCTGACAGATACGCAGTATTTT.

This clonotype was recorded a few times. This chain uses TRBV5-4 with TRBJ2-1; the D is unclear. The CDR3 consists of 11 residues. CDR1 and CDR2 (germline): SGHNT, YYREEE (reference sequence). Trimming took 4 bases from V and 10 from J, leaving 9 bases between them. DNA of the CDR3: TGTGCCAGCAGCGCAGAAGAAGAGCAGTTCTTC. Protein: CASSAEEEQFF.